This T cell receptor beta chain was identified in a study of CD8+ T cells in alopecia areata. Reverse transcription of extracted RNA yielded cDNA, which provided the sequencing template. Generated by immunoSEQ multiplex PCR, the TCRdb table keeps only in-frame clones and is missing some. This table has 150,000 to 200,000 clones, 50% to 65% appearing once. This clone occurred a few times. Treatment described: oral pan-JAK inhibitor, 5-10 mg twice daily. The CDR3 has 16 amino acids. Germline V lookup: CDR1 MGHRA, CDR2 YSYEKL. J was trimmed by 4 bases and V by 1 base; bases with no gene match: 5. Sequenced material: CD4+ T cells sorted from blood, taken at week 24, from a patient treated with tofacitinib. This chain joins TRBV4-1 and TRBJ2-2, with 8 bases that match TRBD1. This clonotype originated in a human donor with alopecia areata. The CDR3 DNA sequence: TGCGCCAGCAGCCAAGGTCGGGACAGGACCACCGGGGAGCTGTTTTTT. It yields the protein CASSQGRDRTTGELFF.